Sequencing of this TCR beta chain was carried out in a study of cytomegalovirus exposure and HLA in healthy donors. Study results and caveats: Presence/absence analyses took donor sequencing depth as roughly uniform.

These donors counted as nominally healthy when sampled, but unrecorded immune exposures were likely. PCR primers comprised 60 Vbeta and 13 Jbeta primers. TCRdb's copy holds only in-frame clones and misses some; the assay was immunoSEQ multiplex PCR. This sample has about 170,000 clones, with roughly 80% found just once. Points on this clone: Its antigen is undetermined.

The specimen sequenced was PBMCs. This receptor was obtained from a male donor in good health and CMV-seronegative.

The CDR3 spells CASRKSSEQYF. The CDR3 DNA is TGTGCCAGCAGAAAAAGCAGCGAGCAGTACTTC. The V and J genes are TRBV28 and TRBJ2-5; no firm D call. The DNA end is more similar to TRBJ2-7, so the J call may be wrong. The CDR3 totals 11 residues. Germline V CDR1 and CDR2: MDHEN, SYDVKM.